One and the same sample provided the 14 T cell receptor beta chains below, sequenced in a study of regulatory and conventional T cells in RAG deficiency. Sequenced by immunoSEQ multiplex PCR; TCRdb stores in-frame clones only, minus some. The data show some 6,700 clones, 82% seen once. This sample was shared with a second study, whose subject was regulatory T cells. That investigation notes: The PCR used 52 TRBV and 13 TRBJ primers.

The sample taken for sequencing was CD8+ T cells sorted from blood. The source is a human donor in good health.

The chain carries TRBV9 and TRBJ2-2; TRBD2 is a possible D gene (6 bases). This CDR3 spans 17 amino acids. Trimming stripped 2 bases from V and 1 base from J, with 15 bases between. Germline values: CDR1 SGDLS, CDR2 YYNGEE. CDR3 DNA: TGTGCCAGCAGCGTTTTCTTTTCGGGGGAGAACACCGGGGAGCTGTTTTTT. Its translation: CASSVFFSGENTGELFF.

This clone appeared a single time. This rearrangement joins TRBV29-1 to TRBJ1-1; TRBD1 matches at 9 bases. After removal of 4 bases from V and 0 bases from J, the junction contained 6 bases not matched to a gene. This CDR3 is built from 15 residues. The germline V gene encodes CDR1 SQVTM and CDR2 ANQGSEA. CDR3 residues: CSVVGTGTMNTEAFF. CDR3 DNA sequence: TGCAGCGTTGTGGGGACAGGGACTATGAACACTGAAGCTTTCTTT.

The genes are TRBV6-5 and TRBJ1-2, with D unclear. The CDR3 has 14 amino acids. CDR1 MNHEY and CDR2 SVGAGI come from the germline V gene. Trimming left V 6 bases short and J 0 bases short, with 11 bases between. The CDR3 here is CASRPVPANYGYTF. The DNA for the CDR3 is TGTGCCAGCAGGCCCGTCCCAGCTAACTATGGCTACACCTTC.

The chain couples TRBV4-1 to TRBJ2-5, with D possibly being TRBD2 (6 bases). The length of the CDR3 is 16 residues. V gave up 3 bases and J gave up 3 bases, with 17 bases separating them. Germline lookup yields CDR1 MGHRA and CDR2 YSYEKL. CDR3 bases: TGCGCCAGCAGCCAGTGGTACGGGGGTGCAGAAGAGACCCAGTACTTC. Translating it yields CASSQWYGGAEETQYF.

The chain has TRBV6-5 and TRBJ2-7; D is perhaps TRBD1 (6 bases). Germline V gene data show CDR1 as MNHEY and CDR2 as SVGAGI. Trimming pared 1 base from V and 3 bases from J, leaving 7 bases between. The CDR3 sequence is 13 residues long. CDR3 nucleotides: TGTGCCAGCAGTTACTGGGACAACTACGAGCAGTACTTC. It specifies CASSYWDNYEQYF.

V usage is TRBV9 and J usage is TRBJ1-1; no reliable D call. The CDR3 covers 15 residues. Germline V gene data show CDR1 as SGDLS and CDR2 as YYNGEE. Trimming left V 3 bases short and J 5 bases short, with 17 bases between. As DNA, the CDR3 is TGTGCCAGCAGCGCAGATGAGGGCCTCGGGACTGAAGCTTTCTTT. It yields the protein CASSADEGLGTEAFF.

The sample holds a few counts of this clone. V gene TRBV27 combines with J gene TRBJ1-6; TRBD1 is a possible D gene (5 bases). V was cut by 5 bases and J by 13 bases, with 12 bases left in between. This CDR3 has 12 amino acids. The germline V gene has CDR1 MNHEY and CDR2 SMNVEV (reference sequence). CDR3 DNA: TGTGCCAGCAGTCCGACAGTGGAGCCCCTCCACTTT. Encoded protein: CASSPTVEPLHF.

This chain links TRBV10-2 with TRBJ2-3, with D possibly TRBD1 on 6 matching bases. V was shortened by 3 bases and J by 2 bases, with 12 bases between the two germline ends. The germline V gene encodes CDR1 WSHSY and CDR2 SAAADI. This CDR3 comprises 15 residues. The CDR3 DNA follows: TGCGCCAGCAGTGATTACAGGGCTTTCACAGATACGCAGTATTTT. This sequence encodes CASSDYRAFTDTQYF.

The chain carries TRBV4-1 and TRBJ2-5; no clear D gene. The germline V and J ends were trimmed by 0 bases and 0 bases, with 5 bases remaining between them. This CDR3 is built from 14 residues. The germline V gene encodes CDR1 MGHRA and CDR2 YSYEKL. The CDR3 protein is CASSQDTYQETQYF. CDR3 in DNA: TGCGCCAGCAGCCAAGATACGTACCAAGAGACCCAGTACTTC.

The rearrangement links TRBV6-5 to TRBJ1-1, with TRBD1 matching 8 bases. CDR1 MNHEY and CDR2 SVGAGI come from the germline V gene. The CDR3 covers 15 residues. The trim removed 6 bases at V and 3 bases at J, leaving 9 bases unmatched. The CDR3 spells CASRTDRGGDTEAFF. The DNA for the CDR3 is TGTGCCAGCAGAACCGACAGGGGCGGCGACACTGAAGCTTTCTTT.

With regard to this clone: The CDR3 does not close with the conserved phenylalanine or tryptophan, likely indicating a read error. The limits of the CDR3 on the DNA are not certain, so only TCRdb's listed CDR3 is given. The rearrangement links TRBV2 to TRBJ1-1. The germline gives CDR1 SNHLY, CDR2 FYNNEI. The CDR3 is 12 residues long, counting both termini. The CDR3: CASSDRPDPLLI.

The sample holds one count of this clone. The chain recombines TRBV27 with TRBJ2-7, with 8 positions matching TRBD2. This CDR3 has 14 residues. CDR1 is MNHEY, CDR2 SMNVEV, per germline (reference sequence). The V and J ends lost 6 bases and 4 bases, in that order; junction bases with no gene match: 8. The CDR3 reads CASSPTSVIYEQYF. The CDR3 DNA reads TGTGCCAGCAGCCCGACTAGCGTTATATACGAGCAGTACTTC.

V and J are TRBV9 and TRBJ1-1, with a tentative D call TRBD1 (5 bases). In germline, CDR1 is SGDLS, CDR2 YYNGEE. The CDR3 is made up of 15 amino acids. Trimming left V 3 bases short and J 4 bases short, with 16 bases between. The CDR3 sequence: CASSGTGGRTTEAFF. The CDR3 nucleotides are TGTGCCAGCAGCGGAACCGGGGGTCGGACCACTGAAGCTTTCTTT.

This clone was seen only once. The CDR3 DNA reads as TGTGCCAGTACCAGCGGGGGCTCCTACGAGCAGTACTTC. Translating gives CASTSGGSYEQYF. The rearrangement links TRBV6-5 to TRBJ2-7; 8 bases fit TRBD2. Germline V gene sequence: CDR1 MNHEY, CDR2 SVGAGI. This CDR3 spans 13 amino acids. V was pared by 9 bases and J by 0 bases, with 4 bases of the junction left unmatched.